Shown below are 26 T cell receptor beta chains from a single sample sequenced in a study of cytomegalovirus exposure and HLA in healthy donors. The PCR contained 60 Vbeta and 13 Jbeta primers. This table comes from immunoSEQ multiplex PCR, and its TCRdb copy is limited to in-frame clones, with some not included. This sample carries about 180,000 clones, around 79% of them seen once, and the ten largest clones take approximately 0.55%. What was sequenced was PBMCs. These receptors were taken from a woman aged 45-60 years in good health and CMV-seronegative.

The chain uses TRBV19 and TRBJ2-5, with TRBD2 matching over 10 bases. With V trimmed by 3 bases and J by 5 bases, 12 bases remained unmatched. The germline gives CDR1 LNHDA, CDR2 SQIVND (reference sequence). This CDR3 region has 17 residues. The CDR3 loop reads CASSIGASGSLLETQYF. The CDR3, as DNA: TGTGCCAGTAGTATCGGGGCTAGCGGGAGTCTCTTGGAGACCCAGTACTTC.

The CDR3 DNA is TGTGCCAGCAGCGTAGATGGGGACAGCCCCCCCGGCTCTGGGGCCAACGTCCTGACTTTC. It encodes CASSVDGDSPPGSGANVLTF. The chain is built from TRBV9 and TRBJ2-6; TRBD1 agrees at 7 bases. CDR3 length equals 20 residues. The germline gives CDR1 SGDLS, CDR2 YYNGEE. Trimming cost V 0 bases and J 0 bases; bases outside gene matches: 12.

V gene TRBV4-1 combines with J gene TRBJ2-4, with a possible D match to TRBD1 (6 bases). The CDR3 loop spans 15 amino acids. Per the germline V gene, CDR1 is MGHRA and CDR2 is YSYEKL. The germline V and J ends were trimmed by 0 bases and 5 bases, with 11 bases remaining between them. Here the CDR3 DNA reads TGCGCCAGCAGCCAAGATACAGGGCGGGAAAACATTCAGTACTTC. Its protein product is CASSQDTGRENIQYF.

This chain links TRBV2 with TRBJ2-5; 7 bases align to TRBD1. CDR1 is SNHLY and CDR2 is FYNNEI in the germline V gene. With 3 bases clipped from V and 1 base from J, the junction kept 2 bases outside the gene matches. The CDR3 runs to 14 residues. In DNA form, the CDR3 reads TGTGCCAGCAGTGAGGGACAGACCCAAGAGACCCAGTACTTC. This sequence encodes CASSEGQTQETQYF.

The rearrangement links TRBV29-1 to TRBJ1-2; no clear D. Trimming removed 3 bases at V and 5 bases at J, with 13 bases between. The length of the CDR3 is 13 residues. Germline values: CDR1 SQVTM, CDR2 ANQGSEA. The CDR3 sequence: CSVDSVRAYGYTF. The CDR3 DNA reads as TGCAGCGTTGATAGCGTAAGGGCTTATGGCTACACCTTC.

This clone occurred once. The rearrangement links TRBV2 to TRBJ2-1; TRBD2 agrees at 12 bases. CDR1 SNHLY and CDR2 FYNNEI come from the germline V gene. The CDR3 spans 14 residues. The V segment lost 5 bases and the J segment 9 bases; nucleotides outside the gene matches: 5. CDR3 sequence reads: CASSSSGRAGEQFF. The CDR3, as DNA: TGTGCCAGCAGTTCTAGCGGGAGGGCGGGTGAGCAGTTCTTC.

The gene calls are TRBV7-8 and TRBJ2-5; TRBD2 aligns across 9 bases. Germline V gene sequence: CDR1 SGHVS, CDR2 FQNEAQ. V was clipped by 1 base and J by 6 bases; unmatched bases: 6. This CDR3 has 15 amino acids. CDR3 nucleotides: TGTGCCAGCAGCTTAGAAGCGGGGGGTAGGCAGACCCAGTACTTC. Residues: CASSLEAGGRQTQYF. Combining the CDR3 with reference TRBV7-8 and TRBJ2-5 gives the whole variable domain GAGVSQSPRYKVAKRGQDVALRCDPISGHVSLFWYQQALGQGPEFLTYFQNEAQLDKSGLPSDRFFAERPEGSVSTLKIQRTQQEDSAVYLCASSLEAGGRQTQYFGPGTRLLVL.

This sequence joins TRBV6-5 and TRBJ1-4; D is perhaps TRBD1 (5 bases). The CDR3 totals 13 residues. Trimming stripped 10 bases from V and 4 bases from J, with 13 bases between. Germline lookup yields CDR1 MNHEY and CDR2 SVGAGI. The CDR3 bases are TGTGCCACGCAAAAGACAGTTAATGAAAAACTGTTTTTT. It codes for CATQKTVNEKLFF.

The chain recombines TRBV2 with TRBJ2-1, with 14 bases fitting TRBD2. The V gene's germline CDR1 is SNHLY and CDR2 FYNNEI. The ends lost 5 bases at V and 9 bases at J; junction bases unmatched: 6. This CDR3 is 15 amino acids long. The CDR3: CASSRLAGGPGEQFF. The CDR3 coding sequence is TGTGCCAGCAGTCGACTAGCGGGAGGGCCTGGTGAGCAGTTCTTC.

The chain employs TRBV2 and TRBJ2-7; maybe TRBD2 (5 bases). Germline CDR1 SNHLY, CDR2 FYNNEI. V lost 2 bases, J lost 4 bases, and 12 bases lay in between. The CDR3 is 14 residues long. The CDR3 DNA follows: TGTGCCAGCAGTGAATCGTGGGAGTGGTACGAGCAGTACTTC. Protein product: CASSESWEWYEQYF.

The V call is TRBV5-1, the J call TRBJ2-5, with D maybe TRBD1 (5 bases). Germline CDR1 and CDR2: SGHRS and YFSETQ. The length of the CDR3 is 14 residues. V dropped 2 bases and J dropped 4 bases, with 12 bases sitting between them. The CDR3 protein is CASSLSAGSETQYF. DNA for the CDR3: TGCGCCAGCAGCTTAAGCGCAGGGTCAGAGACCCAGTACTTC.

This chain joins TRBV10-3 and TRBJ2-4; 8 bases line up with TRBD2. V dropped 4 bases and J dropped 0; count of bases not matched to a gene: 14. CDR3 size: 19 residues. CDR1 and CDR2 from the germline V gene are ENHRY and SYGVKD. CDR3 sequence: CAISGIDMAGGLAKNIQYF. Here the CDR3 DNA reads TGTGCCATCAGTGGGATCGATATGGCGGGGGGACTAGCCAAAAACATTCAGTACTTC.

The chain links TRBV4-1 to TRBJ1-5; the match to TRBD1 covers 8 bases. The CDR3 is 16 amino acids. J lost 1 base, V lost 6 bases, and 8 bases had no gene match. Germline V lookup: CDR1 MGHRA, CDR2 YSYEKL. In DNA form, the CDR3 reads TGCGCCAGCAGTCTATCGGGGGACAGGAGCAATCAGCCCCAGCATTTT. This translates into CASSLSGDRSNQPQHF.

The V gene is TRBV15, the J gene TRBJ2-5; 8 bases line up with TRBD2. The CDR3 has 16 residues. The V and J ends lost 3 bases and 5 bases, in that order; junction bases with no gene match: 11. The germline V gene has CDR1 LNHNV and CDR2 YYDKDF (reference sequence). The CDR3 loop reads CATSRRGLDGSETQYF. In nucleotides, the CDR3 is TGTGCCACCAGCAGGAGGGGACTAGATGGGTCGGAGACCCAGTACTTC. Combining the CDR3 with reference TRBV15 and TRBJ2-5 gives the whole variable domain DAMVIQNPRYQVTQFGKPVTLSCSQTLNHNVMYWYQQKSSQAPKLLFHYYDKDFNNEADTPDNFQSRRPNTSFCFLDIRSPGLGDTAMYLCATSRRGLDGSETQYFGPGTRLLVL.

The genes are TRBV9 and TRBJ1-1; 9 bases align to TRBD1. The CDR3 is 17 amino acids. Germline trimming cut 4 bases from V and 0 bases from J; bases unmatched to any gene: 10. CDR1 is SGDLS, CDR2 YYNGEE, per germline. CDR3 bases: TGTGCCAGCAGCTCTAGCCCCCGGGACAGGGTGAACACTGAAGCTTTCTTT. Its translation: CASSSSPRDRVNTEAFF. Together with reference TRBV9 and TRBJ1-1, the CDR3 gives the full variable domain: DSGVTQTPKHLITATGQRVTLRCSPRSGDLSVYWYQQSLDQGLQFLIQYYNGEERAKGNILERFSAQQFPDLHSELNLSSLELGDSALYFCASSSSPRDRVNTEAFFGQGTRLTVV.

The chain employs TRBV27 and TRBJ1-2; 8 positions agree with TRBD1. The V gene's germline CDR1 is MNHEY and CDR2 SMNVEV (reference sequence). The length of the CDR3 is 16 residues. The V segment lost 5 bases and the J segment 4 bases; nucleotides outside the gene matches: 12. CDR3 in amino acids: CASSPIGQGAFYGYTF. CDR3 nucleotide sequence: TGTGCCAGCAGTCCGATAGGACAGGGAGCCTTCTATGGCTACACCTTC.

The chain joins TRBV9 to TRBJ1-1; tentative D call: TRBD1 (6 bases). Germline V gene data show CDR1 as SGDLS and CDR2 as YYNGEE. The CDR3 runs 15 residues. V lost 3 bases and J 1 base, leaving 13 bases between the germline ends. As DNA, the CDR3 is TGTGCCAGCAGCGCCCTTGGGGGCCCGAACACTGAAGCTTTCTTT. Amino acid sequence: CASSALGGPNTEAFF.

This chain links TRBV7-3 with TRBJ2-5, with 7 positions matching TRBD2. The CDR3 sequence is 13 residues long. With 3 bases clipped from V and 5 bases from J, the junction kept 3 bases outside the gene matches. Germline CDR1 reads SGHTA; CDR2 reads FQGTGA. CDR3 amino acids: CASSLTSIETQYF. The CDR3 nucleotides are TGTGCCAGCAGCTTGACTAGCATCGAGACCCAGTACTTC. The whole variable domain, filled in from reference TRBV7-3 and TRBJ2-5, reads GAGVSQTPSNKVTEKGKYVELRCDPISGHTALYWYRQSLGQGPEFLIYFQGTGAADDSGLPNDRFFAVRPEGSVSTLKIQRTERGDSAVYLCASSLTSIETQYFGPGTRLLVL.

The chain has TRBV7-9 and TRBJ1-2, with TRBD1 matching 7 bases. Germline CDR1 reads SEHNR; CDR2 reads FQNEAQ (reference sequence). J lost 4 bases, V lost 5 bases, and 10 bases had no gene match. The CDR3 is made up of 15 amino acids. CDR3 nucleotide sequence: TGTGCCAGCAGCATATGGGACAGCTCAGCCTATGGCTACACCTTC. This sequence encodes CASSIWDSSAYGYTF. The full variable domain, with the rest looked up from reference TRBV7-9 and TRBJ1-2, is DTGVSQNPRHKITKRGQNVTFRCDPISEHNRLYWYRQTLGQGPEFLTYFQNEAQLEKSRLLSDRFSAERPKGSFSTLEIQRTEQGDSAMYLCASSIWDSSAYGYTFGSGTRLTVV.

The V call is TRBV30, the J call TRBJ1-5; 9 bases fit TRBD1. This CDR3 has 13 amino acids. Trimming cost V 2 bases and J 5 bases; bases outside gene matches: 1. Germline V gene lookup returns CDR1 GTSNPN and CDR2 SVGIG (reference sequence). As DNA, the CDR3 is TGTGCCTGGAGTAGACAGGGGGATCAGCCCCAGCATTTT. As protein: CAWSRQGDQPQHF.

CDR3 bases: TGTGCCAGCTCCGGGACAGGGAACACCGGGGAGCTGTTTTTT. This gives the protein CASSGTGNTGELFF. The J gene is TRBJ2-2, the V gene TRBV19; 8 bases match TRBD1. The J segment lost 1 base and the V segment lost 9 bases, leaving 4 bases of the junction unmatched. This CDR3 has 14 amino acids. Germline CDR1 reads LNHDA; CDR2 reads SQIVND (reference sequence).

The chain uses TRBV28 and TRBJ2-1, with 7 bases aligning to TRBD2. Germline CDR1 is MDHEN and CDR2 is SYDVKM. Unmatched junction bases numbered 7, after V lost 3 bases and J lost 2 bases. The CDR3 spans 16 residues. The CDR3 DNA follows: TGTGCCAGCAGTTTGGCTACTAGCGTGCCCTACAATGAGCAGTTCTTC. Translated, it gives CASSLATSVPYNEQFF.

This clone turned up a few times. The V gene is TRBV28, the J gene TRBJ2-7; the match to TRBD2 covers 9 bases. Germline trimming cut 0 bases from V and 6 bases from J; bases unmatched to any gene: 15. This CDR3 is 18 amino acids long. Per germline, CDR1 MDHEN and CDR2 SYDVKM. CDR3 amino acids: CASSLCPSGKSRSCEQYF. CDR3 nucleotides: TGTGCCAGCAGTTTATGCCCTAGCGGGAAGTCTCGGAGTTGCGAGCAGTACTTC.

In its sample, this clone was seen once. The gene calls are TRBV7-9 and TRBJ2-3; D is possibly TRBD2 (5 bases). Germline V gene lookup returns CDR1 SEHNR and CDR2 FQNEAQ (reference sequence). Deletions cut 6 bases from V and 4 bases from J, with 11 bases between. CDR3 length: 13 amino acids. CDR3 sequence reads: CASRPDYADTQYF. CDR3 in DNA: TGTGCCAGCAGACCCGACTATGCAGATACGCAGTATTTT.

The rearrangement links TRBV5-1 to TRBJ2-7; 9 bases fit TRBD1. This CDR3 spans 14 amino acids. CDR1 and CDR2 (germline): SGHRS, YFSETQ. Trimming at V came to 4 bases and at J to 5 bases, leaving 7 bases not matched to a gene. CDR3 amino acids: CASSPRTGVNEQYF. The CDR3 DNA is TGCGCCAGCAGCCCCCGGACAGGGGTCAACGAGCAGTACTTC.

J is TRBJ2-3 and V is TRBV15; D unresolved. From germline, CDR1 is LNHNV and CDR2 YYDKDF (reference sequence). The CDR3 sequence is 17 residues long. V lost 6 bases and J 4 bases, leaving 23 bases between the germline ends. CDR3 nucleotides: TGTGCCACCAGATCAAATTCCTGGCAGTTTTACGCAGATACGCAGTATTTT. Translation gives CATRSNSWQFYADTQYF. Full variable domain (remainder filled in from reference TRBV15 and TRBJ2-3): DAMVIQNPRYQVTQFGKPVTLSCSQTLNHNVMYWYQQKSSQAPKLLFHYYDKDFNNEADTPDNFQSRRPNTSFCFLDIRSPGLGDTAMYLCATRSNSWQFYADTQYFGPGTRLTVL.